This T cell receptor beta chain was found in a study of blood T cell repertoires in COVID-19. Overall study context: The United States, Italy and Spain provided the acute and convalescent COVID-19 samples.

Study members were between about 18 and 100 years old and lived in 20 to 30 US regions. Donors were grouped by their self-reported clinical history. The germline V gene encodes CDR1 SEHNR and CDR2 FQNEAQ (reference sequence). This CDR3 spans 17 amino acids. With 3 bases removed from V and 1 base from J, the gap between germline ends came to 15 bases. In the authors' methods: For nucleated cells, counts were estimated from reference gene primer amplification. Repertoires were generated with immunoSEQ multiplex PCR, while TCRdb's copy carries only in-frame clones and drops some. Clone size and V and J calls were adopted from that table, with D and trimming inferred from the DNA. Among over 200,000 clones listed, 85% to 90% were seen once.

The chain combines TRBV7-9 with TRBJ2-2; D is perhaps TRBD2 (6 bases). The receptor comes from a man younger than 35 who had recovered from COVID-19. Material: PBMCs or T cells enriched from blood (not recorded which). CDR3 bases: TGTGCCAGCAGCTTTCTCTCCGGGGGACGGAACACCGGGGAGCTGTTTTTT. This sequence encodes CASSFLSGGRNTGELFF.